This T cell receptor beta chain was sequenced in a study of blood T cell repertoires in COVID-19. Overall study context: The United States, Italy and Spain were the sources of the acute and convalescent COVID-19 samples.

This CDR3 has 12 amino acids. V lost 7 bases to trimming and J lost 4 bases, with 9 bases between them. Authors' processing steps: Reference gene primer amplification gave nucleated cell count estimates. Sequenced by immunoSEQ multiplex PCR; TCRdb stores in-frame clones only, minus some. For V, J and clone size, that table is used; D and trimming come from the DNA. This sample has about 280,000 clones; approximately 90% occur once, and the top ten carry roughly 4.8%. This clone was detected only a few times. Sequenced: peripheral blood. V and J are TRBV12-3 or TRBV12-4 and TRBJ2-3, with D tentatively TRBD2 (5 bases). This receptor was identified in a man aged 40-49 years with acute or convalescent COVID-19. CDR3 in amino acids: CASTFSADTQYF. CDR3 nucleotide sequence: TGTGCCAGCACTTTTAGCGCAGATACGCAGTATTTT.